The clone carrying this T cell receptor beta chain has a count of ten or more. Its specificity is not known. These data come from a study of T cells after yellow fever vaccination. Study-wide results and limits: The booster saw the reappearance of most primary-vaccination clones (roughly 96% CD4, roughly 90% CD8). The appearance of a small share of clonotypes in both CD4 and CD8 compartments was observed.

The length of the CDR3 is 17 residues. V was shortened by 8 bases and J by 1 base, with 23 bases between the two germline ends. Germline loops: CDR1 PRHDT, CDR2 FYEKMQ (reference sequence). UMIs were added to TCR cDNA along with a universal primer site when it was made by 5'RACE template switching. TCRdb reanalysed the 5' RACE reads using MiXCR and keeps one entry per CDR3 protein. The sample has 110,000 or so distinct CDR3 sequences, around 7.2% seen once. The sequencing used CD4+ T cells sorted from PBMCs, collected 35 to 50 days after the first yellow fever vaccination. The V gene is TRBV13, the J gene TRBJ1-1; D is possibly TRBD1 (5 bases). The sequence came from a man in his late teens or twenties who received the YFV17D yellow fever vaccine. The CDR3 loop reads CASRLQGLGEKNTEAFF. CDR3 in DNA: TGTGCCAGCCGTCTGCAGGGATTGGGGGAGAAGAACACTGAAGCTTTCTTT.